This TCR beta chain was observed in a study of T cells in Graves' hyperthyroidism and ophthalmopathy. The CDR3 length is 14 residues. Looked up from germline, CDR1 is MNHNS and CDR2 is SASEGT. This clonotype was detected once. The junction and the germline gene differ at one end; a read error may be behind it. Regions amplified from RNA transcripts were the TCR beta CDR3 regions. Initially, a first-round RT-PCR of the TCR CDR3 employed the HTBI primer set. A single record per CDR3 protein comes from TCRdb applying MiXCR to the multiplex PCR reads. The sample holds fewer than 400,000 distinct CDR3 sequences, 15% to 18% seen once. Blood dates from first hyperthyroidism diagnosis, before any ophthalmopathy symptoms.

This clonotype was sampled from a woman between 18 and 29 years old with Graves' hyperthyroidism that later progressed to Graves' ophthalmopathy. The chain uses TRBV6-1 and TRBJ2-4; D unclear. Sequenced material: blood. Written as DNA, the CDR3 is TGTGCCAGCAGTAAAACTACTGGCCGAAACACTCAGTACTTC. Encoded protein: CASSKTTGRNTQYF.